The rows below give T cell receptor beta chains drawn from one sample of a study of CD8+ T cells in alopecia areata. Only in-frame clones appear in the TCRdb table, and some are missing; sequencing was by immunoSEQ multiplex PCR. The sample lists about 37,000 clones; over 50% were seen once. The source material was CD4+ Tregs sorted from blood. These receptors came from a human donor with alopecia areata. CDR3s include the opening cysteine and the closing phenylalanine or tryptophan. Each record gives: clone size, D gene, J gene, V gene, CDR3 protein, CDR3 DNA. D genes are given only for firm matches. Not every row has a clone size; where given, it reads once, few, many or a size class.

abundance: once
d_gene: TRBD2
j_gene: TRBJ2-3
v_gene: TRBV12-5
CDR3aa: CASGWGTMGGDTQYF
CDR3nt: TGTGCTAGTGGTTGGGGGACTATGGGAGGGGATACGCAGTATTTT

abundance: .
d_gene: .
j_gene: TRBJ2-3
v_gene: TRBV7-6
CDR3aa: CASTPTPSTDTQYF
CDR3nt: TGTGCCAGCACCCCGACCCCGAGCACAGATACGCAGTATTTT

abundance: few
d_gene: TRBD1
j_gene: TRBJ2-3
v_gene: TRBV7-9
CDR3aa: CASRLGTGEGRTDTQYF
CDR3nt: TGTGCCAGCAGGCTAGGGACAGGGGAAGGCCGCACAGATACGCAGTATTTT

abundance: once
d_gene: TRBD2
j_gene: TRBJ2-1
v_gene: TRBV9
CDR3aa: CVSSVGASGKIYNEQFF
CDR3nt: TGTGTCAGCAGCGTAGGGGCTAGCGGAAAAATCTACAATGAGCAGTTCTTC

abundance: .
d_gene: .
j_gene: TRBJ2-5
v_gene: TRBV27
CDR3aa: CASSSLGETQYF
CDR3nt: TGTGCCAGCAGTTCGCTGGGAGAGACCCAGTACTTC

abundance: .
d_gene: TRBD1
j_gene: TRBJ1-6
v_gene: TRBV7-3
CDR3aa: CASSLEGQGGSPLHF
CDR3nt: TGTGCCAGCAGCTTAGAAGGACAGGGGGGATCACCCCTCCACTTT

abundance: .
d_gene: .
j_gene: TRBJ2-1
v_gene: TRBV27
CDR3aa: CASSMRGTRNEQFF
CDR3nt: TGTGCCAGCAGTATGAGGGGGACGAGGAATGAGCAGTTCTTC

abundance: .
d_gene: TRBD2
j_gene: TRBJ2-2
v_gene: TRBV7-2
CDR3aa: CASSYKTTSYNTGELFF
CDR3nt: TGTGCCAGCAGCTACAAAACGACTAGCTATAACACCGGGGAGCTGTTTTTT

abundance: few
d_gene: .
j_gene: TRBJ1-2
v_gene: TRBV30
CDR3aa: CAWRGQVHGYTF
CDR3nt: TGTGCCTGGAGAGGGCAGGTCCATGGCTACACCTTC

abundance: .
d_gene: TRBD1
j_gene: TRBJ2-7
v_gene: TRBV6-6
CDR3aa: CASSTTIGQGLGEQYF
CDR3nt: TGTGCCAGCAGTACAACAATAGGACAGGGTCTGGGGGAGCAGTACTTC

abundance: .
d_gene: .
j_gene: TRBJ2-7
v_gene: TRBV6-5
CDR3aa: CASSRTGRIEQYF
CDR3nt: TGTGCCAGCAGTAGAACAGGGCGGATCGAGCAGTACTTC

abundance: .
d_gene: .
j_gene: TRBJ2-7
v_gene: TRBV19
CDR3aa: CASAREGGSSYEQYF
CDR3nt: TGTGCCAGTGCCCGCGAGGGCGGCAGCTCCTACGAGCAGTACTTC

abundance: few
d_gene: TRBD1
j_gene: TRBJ2-7
v_gene: TRBV5-1
CDR3aa: CASSLGGWTQEQYF
CDR3nt: TGCGCCAGCAGCTTAGGGGGCTGGACGCAAGAGCAGTACTTC

abundance: .
d_gene: .
j_gene: TRBJ1-1
v_gene: TRBV28
CDR3aa: CASSSPGTLGTEAFF
CDR3nt: TGTGCCAGCAGTTCGCCGGGGACCCTGGGCACTGAAGCTTTCTTT

abundance: .
d_gene: .
j_gene: TRBJ2-5
v_gene: TRBV14
CDR3aa: CASSQESRQGLRETQYF
CDR3nt: TGTGCCAGCAGCCAAGAAAGTCGGCAGGGCCTAAGGGAGACCCAGTACTTC

abundance: .
d_gene: .
j_gene: TRBJ2-1
v_gene: TRBV25-1
CDR3aa: CASSELGVSYNEQFF
CDR3nt: TGTGCCAGCAGTGAATTGGGGGTCTCCTACAATGAGCAGTTCTTC

abundance: .
d_gene: TRBD2
j_gene: TRBJ2-7
v_gene: TRBV7-3
CDR3aa: CASSLTTSGAPYEQYF
CDR3nt: TGTGCCAGCAGCTTAACGACTAGCGGGGCCCCCTACGAGCAGTACTTC

abundance: .
d_gene: TRBD1
j_gene: TRBJ1-5
v_gene: TRBV6-1
CDR3aa: CASSVGQGVNQPQHF
CDR3nt: TGTGCCAGCAGCGTGGGACAGGGGGTCAATCAGCCCCAGCATTTT

abundance: .
d_gene: TRBD1
j_gene: TRBJ1-5
v_gene: TRBV27
CDR3aa: CASRGQGRAQPQHF
CDR3nt: TGTGCCAGCAGGGGACAGGGGAGGGCCCAGCCCCAGCATTTT

abundance: .
d_gene: .
j_gene: TRBJ2-7
v_gene: TRBV7-3
CDR3aa: CASSLSYGASYEQYF
CDR3nt: TGTGCCAGCAGCTTATCTTACGGGGCTTCCTACGAGCAGTACTTC

abundance: few
d_gene: .
j_gene: TRBJ2-2
v_gene: TRBV7-9
CDR3aa: CASSSYGGELFF
CDR3nt: TGTGCCAGCAGCTCCTATGGTGGGGAGCTGTTTTTT

abundance: .
d_gene: .
j_gene: TRBJ2-4
v_gene: TRBV6-5
CDR3aa: CASGIGSKNIQYF
CDR3nt: TGTGCCTCAGGGATAGGATCCAAAAACATTCAGTACTTC

abundance: .
d_gene: .
j_gene: TRBJ2-5
v_gene: TRBV5-1
CDR3aa: CASSPATWEYQETQYF
CDR3nt: TGCGCCAGCAGCCCAGCCACTTGGGAATACCAAGAGACCCAGTACTTC

abundance: .
d_gene: .
j_gene: TRBJ2-3
v_gene: TRBV7-2
CDR3aa: CASSTRGTDTQYF
CDR3nt: TGTGCCAGCAGCACCCGGGGAACAGATACGCAGTATTTT

abundance: few
d_gene: .
j_gene: TRBJ2-3
v_gene: TRBV7-8
CDR3aa: CASSLIRGSDTQYF
CDR3nt: TGTGCCAGCAGCTTGATAAGAGGGTCAGATACGCAGTATTTT

abundance: few
d_gene: TRBD1
j_gene: TRBJ2-2
v_gene: TRBV6-4
CDR3aa: CASSGQGAGELFF
CDR3nt: TGTGCCAGCTCCGGACAGGGCGCCGGGGAGCTGTTTTTT

abundance: .
d_gene: .
j_gene: TRBJ2-7
v_gene: TRBV29-1
CDR3aa: CSVGSGNYEQYF
CDR3nt: TGCAGCGTTGGGTCCGGGAACTACGAGCAGTACTTC

abundance: .
d_gene: TRBD1
j_gene: TRBJ2-1
v_gene: TRBV11-3
CDR3aa: CASSRQNRGRYNEQFF
CDR3nt: TGTGCCAGCAGCCGACAAAACAGGGGGCGATACAATGAGCAGTTCTTC

abundance: large
d_gene: .
j_gene: TRBJ2-3
v_gene: TRBV7-2
CDR3aa: CASSPGASTDTQYF
CDR3nt: TGTGCCAGCAGCCCAGGGGCTAGCACAGATACGCAGTATTTT

abundance: .
d_gene: TRBD1
j_gene: TRBJ1-1
v_gene: TRBV28
CDR3aa: CASRARLGQGNTEAFF
CDR3nt: TGTGCCAGCAGGGCCCGACTCGGACAGGGGAACACTGAAGCTTTCTTT

abundance: once
d_gene: .
j_gene: TRBJ2-4
v_gene: TRBV11-2
CDR3aa: CASSLAQGQNIQYF
CDR3nt: TGTGCCAGCAGCTTAGCGCAGGGCCAAAACATTCAGTACTTC

abundance: few
d_gene: .
j_gene: TRBJ1-5
v_gene: TRBV27
CDR3aa: CASSPRQVGSGNQPQHF
CDR3nt: TGTGCCAGCAGTCCCCGACAGGTCGGTAGCGGCAATCAGCCCCAGCATTTT

abundance: .
d_gene: TRBD1
j_gene: TRBJ2-7
v_gene: TRBV29-1
CDR3aa: CSAGTGVYEQYF
CDR3nt: TGCAGCGCCGGGACAGGGGTGTACGAGCAGTACTTC

abundance: .
d_gene: .
j_gene: TRBJ2-7
v_gene: TRBV18
CDR3aa: CASSLGRGHEQYF
CDR3nt: TGTGCCAGCTCTCTCGGACGAGGCCACGAGCAGTACTTC

abundance: .
d_gene: .
j_gene: TRBJ2-3
v_gene: TRBV7-7
CDR3aa: CASSTSPGDTQYF
CDR3nt: TGTGCTAGCAGCACTAGCCCCGGCGATACGCAGTATTTT

abundance: .
d_gene: TRBD1
j_gene: TRBJ1-2
v_gene: TRBV7-2
CDR3aa: CASSFSGTGVDGYTF
CDR3nt: TGTGCCAGCAGCTTCTCCGGGACAGGGGTCGATGGCTACACCTTC

abundance: .
d_gene: .
j_gene: TRBJ1-2
v_gene: TRBV5-1
CDR3aa: CASSLGGQTNYGYTF
CDR3nt: TGCGCCAGCAGCTTGGGAGGACAGACCAACTATGGCTACACCTTC

abundance: .
d_gene: .
j_gene: TRBJ1-2
v_gene: TRBV10-2
CDR3aa: CASSDSGGPDGGYTF
CDR3nt: TGCGCCAGCAGTGACTCGGGGGGACCTGATGGCGGCTACACCTTC

abundance: .
d_gene: .
j_gene: TRBJ2-7
v_gene: TRBV28
CDR3aa: CASSLSGADYEQYF
CDR3nt: TGTGCCAGCAGTTTATCGGGGGCTGACTACGAGCAGTACTTC

abundance: .
d_gene: .
j_gene: TRBJ1-2
v_gene: TRBV21-1
CDR3aa: CASSKVQGETGILNYGYTF
CDR3nt: TGTGCCAGCAGCAAAGTCCAAGGGGAGACAGGGATATTAAACTATGGCTACACCTTC

abundance: .
d_gene: .
j_gene: TRBJ2-7
v_gene: TRBV7-2
CDR3aa: CASRITGTLGCEQYF
CDR3nt: TGTGCCAGCAGGATTACCGGGACCCTCGGCTGCGAGCAGTACTTC

abundance: .
d_gene: .
j_gene: TRBJ2-3
v_gene: TRBV18
CDR3aa: CASSLLNSADTQYF
CDR3nt: TGTGCCAGCTCACTTCTAAACAGCGCAGATACGCAGTATTTT

abundance: .
d_gene: TRBD1
j_gene: TRBJ1-3
v_gene: TRBV6-1
CDR3aa: CASSEQGAGNTIYF
CDR3nt: TGTGCCAGCAGTGAACAGGGGGCCGGAAACACCATATATTTT

abundance: .
d_gene: TRBD2
j_gene: TRBJ2-1
v_gene: TRBV4-3
CDR3aa: CASSQNSGLGDNEQFF
CDR3nt: TGCGCCAGCAGCCAAAACTCCGGACTAGGAGACAATGAGCAGTTCTTC

abundance: .
d_gene: .
j_gene: TRBJ2-7
v_gene: TRBV5-1
CDR3aa: CASSIGYEQYF
CDR3nt: TGCGCCAGCAGCATAGGATACGAGCAGTACTTC

abundance: once
d_gene: .
j_gene: TRBJ1-3
v_gene: TRBV4-2
CDR3aa: CASSQVGAGRTGNTIYF
CDR3nt: TGTGCCAGCAGCCAAGTCGGGGCAGGGCGTACGGGGAACACCATATATTTT

abundance: .
d_gene: TRBD1
j_gene: TRBJ1-5
v_gene: TRBV6-5
CDR3aa: CASRQTGGRNQPQHF
CDR3nt: TGTGCCAGCAGACAAACAGGGGGCCGGAATCAGCCCCAGCATTTT